The 27 T cell receptor beta chains in this list originate from one sample, sequenced in a study of blood T cell repertoires in COVID-19. Profiled with immunoSEQ multiplex PCR; TCRdb holds only in-frame clones, not every one. The sample includes tens of thousands of clones, over 75% of them seen just once. Sequencing was done on a sample of peripheral blood. Receptors originate from a man in his 70s with acute or convalescent COVID-19.

The V gene is TRBV4-2, the J gene TRBJ1-1, with 10 bases lining up with TRBD1. Germline CDR1 reads LGHNA; CDR2 reads YNFKEQ. The CDR3 is made up of 15 amino acids. The ends lost 3 bases at V and 3 bases at J; junction bases unmatched: 4. The CDR3 reads CASSQTGTGDTEAFF. CDR3 nucleotides: TGTGCCAGCAGCCAGACCGGGACAGGGGACACTGAAGCTTTCTTT.

This clone was picked up one time. The V gene is TRBV9, the J gene TRBJ2-3, with 12 bases identical to TRBD2. CDR1 SGDLS and CDR2 YYNGEE come from the germline V gene. The V and J ends lost 0 bases and 5 bases, in that order; junction bases with no gene match: 1. This CDR3 region has 15 residues. CDR3: CASSVAGLAGDTQYF. In nucleotides, the CDR3 is TGTGCCAGCAGCGTAGCGGGACTAGCGGGAGATACGCAGTATTTT.

This sequence joins TRBV3-1 (or the pseudogene TRBV3-2) and TRBJ2-3, with 10 nucleotides matching TRBD2. This CDR3 contains 14 residues. Germline V gene data show CDR1 as LGHDT and CDR2 as YNNKEL (reference sequence). V dropped 7 bases and J dropped 6; count of bases not matched to a gene: 7. The CDR3 DNA reads as TGTGCCAGCACCCCTAGCGGGGGAGGGGATACGCAGTATTTT. Its translation: CASTPSGGGDTQYF.

The sample holds a few counts of this clone. The chain joins TRBV7-9 to TRBJ1-1, with 8 bases fitting TRBD1. The trim removed 4 bases at V and 0 bases at J, leaving 10 bases unmatched. The CDR3 extends over 17 amino acids. Looked up from germline, CDR1 is SEHNR and CDR2 is FQNEAQ (reference sequence). The DNA for the CDR3 is TGTGCCAGCAGCTCTGACAGGGGCGCAGACCTGAACACTGAAGCTTTCTTT. As protein: CASSSDRGADLNTEAFF.

The chain joins TRBV7-9 to TRBJ2-5, with 9 bases aligning to TRBD1. This CDR3 has 13 amino acids. The ends lost 3 bases at V and 4 bases at J; junction bases unmatched: 0. CDR1 and CDR2 (germline): SEHNR, FQNEAQ (reference sequence). CDR3 protein: CASSLTGGETQYF. CDR3 DNA: TGTGCCAGCAGCTTGACAGGGGGAGAGACCCAGTACTTC.

This clone was observed a handful of times. V gene TRBV6-6 combines with J gene TRBJ2-1, with 11 bases lining up with TRBD1. The V segment lost 6 bases and the J segment 8 bases; nucleotides outside the gene matches: 27. The CDR3 contains 21 residues. Germline V CDR1 and CDR2: MNHNY, SVGAGI (reference sequence). This CDR3 is CASSRKPRDRGTSPAFDEQFF. The CDR3 DNA is TGTGCCAGCAGCCGAAAACCCCGGGACAGGGGGACTAGCCCTGCGTTCGATGAGCAGTTCTTC.

This chain uses TRBV30 with TRBJ1-3; D call uncertain. The CDR3 loop spans 14 amino acids. Trimming shortened V by 4 bases and J by 1 base, and 11 bases separated the two germline ends. Germline CDR1 reads GTSNPN; CDR2 reads SVGIG (reference sequence). The CDR3 here is CAWNRGGSGNTIYF. CDR3 sequence (DNA): TGTGCCTGGAACCGAGGTGGATCTGGAAACACCATATATTTT.

This clone was seen a handful of times. The chain has TRBV16 and TRBJ2-1; 7 bases map to TRBD2. CDR1 is KGHSY and CDR2 is FQNENV in the germline V gene. The J segment lost 5 bases and the V segment lost 4 bases, leaving 8 bases of the junction unmatched. The CDR3 totals 15 residues. This CDR3 is CASSPQAGVNNEQFF. DNA of the CDR3: TGTGCCAGCAGCCCCCAGGCGGGGGTGAACAATGAGCAGTTCTTC.

CDR3 in DNA: TGCGCCAGCAGCCAAGCACTGAGTTGGCAGCCCCAGCATTTT. It specifies CASSQALSWQPQHF. This chain links TRBV4-1 with TRBJ1-5; D not certain. CDR1 is MGHRA, CDR2 YSYEKL, per germline. The CDR3 contains 14 residues. V shed 1 base and J shed 7 bases, with 11 bases lying between them.

The gene calls are TRBV5-4 and TRBJ2-1, with a tentative D call TRBD2 (6 bases). This CDR3 spans 15 amino acids. Deletions cut 0 bases from V and 10 bases from J, with 17 bases between. The germline gives CDR1 SGHNT, CDR2 YYREEE (reference sequence). The CDR3 reads CASSLATPGGGEQFF. CDR3 bases: TGTGCCAGCAGCTTGGCTACTCCCGGGGGAGGCGAGCAGTTCTTC. Full variable domain (remainder filled in from reference TRBV5-4 and TRBJ2-1): ETGVTQSPTHLIKTRGQQVTLRCSSQSGHNTVSWYQQALGQGPQFIFQYYREEENGRGNFPPRFSGLQFPNYSSELNVNALELDDSALYLCASSLATPGGGEQFFGPGTRLTVL.

This rearrangement joins TRBV6-2 or TRBV6-3 to TRBJ2-6, with 8 positions matching TRBD1. The CDR3 is 18 amino acids. CDR1 MNHEY and CDR2 SVGEGT come from the germline V gene. Trimming took 2 bases from V and 4 from J; bases not matched to a gene: 10. This CDR3 is CASSYLQGAITGANVLTF. CDR3 DNA: TGTGCCAGCAGTTACCTTCAGGGGGCGATAACCGGGGCCAACGTCCTGACTTTC.

This clone was seen a single time. The chain recombines TRBV7-9 with TRBJ1-1; D not certain. Per the germline V gene, CDR1 is SEHNR and CDR2 is FQNEAQ (reference sequence). The CDR3 loop spans 17 amino acids. The ends were cut back, 2 bases at V and 1 base at J, with 17 bases in the middle. CDR3 nucleotide sequence: TGTGCCAGCAGCTTATCCCTGAGTGACTTCAGGAACACTGAAGCTTTCTTT. Protein sequence: CASSLSLSDFRNTEAFF.

The genes are TRBV9 and TRBJ1-3; D might be TRBD1 (5 bases). CDR1 and CDR2 (germline): SGDLS, YYNGEE. V lost 7 bases and J 2 bases, leaving 16 bases between the germline ends. This CDR3 is 15 amino acids long. CDR3 loop: CASGRGTEAGNTIYF. In nucleotides, the CDR3 is TGTGCCAGCGGGCGGGGCACGGAGGCTGGAAACACCATATATTTT.

This clone was counted a single time. The rearrangement links TRBV5-8 to TRBJ2-7; 13 nucleotides align to TRBD2. The CDR3 sequence is 16 residues long. Trimming cost V 4 bases and J 2 bases; bases outside gene matches: 6. CDR1 is SGHTS, CDR2 YDEGEE, per germline. CDR3: CASSLKGLAGTYEQYF. The CDR3, as DNA: TGTGCCAGCAGCCTGAAGGGACTAGCGGGGACCTACGAGCAGTACTTC.

The gene calls are TRBV9 and TRBJ1-2, with 8 bases that match TRBD1. Germline V CDR1 and CDR2: SGDLS, YYNGEE. CDR3 length: 14 residues. V lost 0 bases, J lost 5 bases, and 3 bases stayed unmatched. The CDR3 protein is CASSVENRGYGYTF. CDR3 nucleotides: TGTGCCAGCAGCGTAGAAAACAGGGGGTATGGCTACACCTTC.

The genes are TRBV19 and TRBJ2-7; D may be TRBD1 (6 bases). The ends were cut back, 5 bases at V and 1 base at J, with 18 bases in the middle. Per the germline V gene, CDR1 is LNHDA and CDR2 is SQIVND (reference sequence). This CDR3 comprises 16 residues. The DNA for the CDR3 is TGTGCCAGTAGTCGCCTCTTTGACAGGCCTTCCTACGAGCAGTACTTC. It codes for CASSRLFDRPSYEQYF.

V and J are TRBV14 and TRBJ2-5; 7 nucleotides line up with TRBD2. Germline V gives CDR1 SGHDN, CDR2 FVKESK. The V and J ends lost 2 bases and 1 base, in that order; junction bases with no gene match: 7. The CDR3 totals 16 residues. CDR3 residues: CASSQMGRVPQETQYF. The CDR3, as DNA: TGTGCCAGCAGCCAAATGGGGAGGGTACCCCAAGAGACCCAGTACTTC. Together with reference TRBV14 and TRBJ2-5, the CDR3 gives the full variable domain: EAGVTQFPSHSVIEKGQTVTLRCDPISGHDNLYWYRRVMGKEIKFLLHFVKESKQDESGMPNNRFLAERTGGTYSTLKVQPAELEDSGVYFCASSQMGRVPQETQYFGPGTRLLVL.

This clone was detected a few times. The chain has TRBV21-1 and TRBJ1-1; the table gives TRBD1 as D, unverified against the DNA. TRBV21-1 is designated a pseudogene. The CDR3 consists of 15 residues. Written as DNA, the CDR3 is TGTGCCAGCAGCAATCCCGGGACAAGGAACACTGAAGCTTTCTTT. Its protein product is CASSNPGTRNTEAFF.

V and J are TRBV5-6 and TRBJ1-5, with 8 bases matching TRBD1. V lost 1 base, J lost 6 bases, and 3 bases stayed unmatched. The CDR3 is 14 amino acids. Germline lookup yields CDR1 SGHDT and CDR2 YYEEEE. The CDR3 DNA reads TGTGCCAGCAGCTTGTGGACAGGGCTTCAGCCCCAGCATTTT. It yields the protein CASSLWTGLQPQHF.

This rearrangement joins TRBV18 to TRBJ2-3; D is perhaps TRBD1 (5 bases). CDR1 KGHSH and CDR2 LQKENI come from the germline V gene. The V end was cut by 3 bases, the J end by 5 bases, with 15 bases between. CDR3 length: 15 residues. The CDR3 coding sequence is TGTGCCAGCTCACCTAGCACAGGTCGAGAAGATACGCAGTATTTT. Residues: CASSPSTGREDTQYF.

The J gene is TRBJ1-3, the V gene TRBV9; D uncertain. The CDR3 totals 15 residues. The germline V gene encodes CDR1 SGDLS and CDR2 YYNGEE. V lost 3 bases and J 4 bases, leaving 14 bases between the germline ends. CDR3 protein: CASSASRGWGNTIYF. CDR3 nucleotide sequence: TGTGCCAGCAGCGCTAGCCGCGGATGGGGAAACACCATATATTTT.

The V gene is TRBV2, the J gene TRBJ2-4; D is perhaps TRBD1 (6 bases). The germline V gene encodes CDR1 SNHLY and CDR2 FYNNEI. With 2 bases removed from V and 1 base from J, the gap between germline ends came to 9 bases. The CDR3 spans 15 residues. CDR3 residues: CASSEMGAAKNIQYF. CDR3 bases: TGTGCCAGCAGTGAAATGGGGGCTGCCAAAAACATTCAGTACTTC.

The chain combines TRBV9 with TRBJ1-1; 10 bases map to TRBD1. Germline lookup yields CDR1 SGDLS and CDR2 YYNGEE. V was pared by 4 bases and J by 2 bases, with 2 bases of the junction left unmatched. The CDR3 is 14 amino acids. The CDR3 loop is CASSMTGGNTEAFF. CDR3 DNA sequence: TGTGCCAGCAGCATGACAGGGGGCAACACTGAAGCTTTCTTT.

Here the CDR3 reads CASSPGGQETQYF. For the CDR3, the DNA is TGTGCCAGCTCCCCCGGGGGCCAAGAGACCCAGTACTTC. This chain connects TRBV18 to TRBJ2-5; TRBD2 is a possible D gene (6 bases). CDR1 is KGHSH, CDR2 LQKENI, per germline. This CDR3 comprises 13 residues. With 6 bases removed from V and 1 base from J, the gap between germline ends came to 9 bases.

The rearrangement uses TRBV27 and TRBJ2-2, with D perhaps TRBD1 (5 bases). Germline CDR1 is MNHEY and CDR2 is SMNVEV (reference sequence). The length of the CDR3 is 15 residues. Trimming stripped 1 base from V and 3 bases from J, with 9 bases between. As DNA, the CDR3 is TGTGCCAGCAGTTTATTTTCACAGGACACCGGGGAGCTGTTTTTT. Residues: CASSLFSQDTGELFF.

The rearrangement links TRBV4-3 to TRBJ1-2; maybe TRBD1 (6 bases). Germline CDR1 and CDR2: LGHNA and YSLEER. CDR3 length: 13 residues. The V gene lost 1 base and the J gene lost 8 bases, with 11 bases spanning the gap. The DNA for the CDR3 is TGCGCCAGCAGCCAAGTCGGACAGTTCGGCTACACCTTC. The encoded protein is CASSQVGQFGYTF.

This rearrangement joins TRBV30 to TRBJ1-2, with unresolved D. CDR1 and CDR2 (germline): GTSNPN, SVGIG (reference sequence). The CDR3 is 13 residues long. The ends were cut back, 8 bases at V and 2 bases at J, with 15 bases in the middle. For the CDR3, the DNA is TGTGCCGCGTTTGAAACCAAGAACTATGGCTACACCTTC. Its protein product is CAAFETKNYGYTF.